The TCR beta chain described here comes from a study of shared clonotypes between healthy human individuals. Losses at the gene ends were 2 bases for V and 1 base for J; bases not matched to a gene: 1. The V gene's germline CDR1 is LGHNA and CDR2 YNFKEQ. CDR3 length: 17 residues. This clone was counted a few times. Repertoires were generated with immunoSEQ multiplex PCR, while TCRdb's copy carries only in-frame clones and drops some. The repertoire holds some 470,000 clones, with 75% to 85% as singletons. This clonotype was sampled from a middle-aged woman in good health. Some clones in this sample may be carry-over from other donors' samples. The gene calls are TRBV4-2 and TRBJ2-1, with 14 bases aligning to TRBD2. What was sequenced was PBMCs. CDR3 sequence reads: CASSQRLAGGSYNEQFF. For the CDR3, the DNA is TGTGCCAGCAGCCAAAGACTAGCGGGAGGGTCCTACAATGAGCAGTTCTTC.